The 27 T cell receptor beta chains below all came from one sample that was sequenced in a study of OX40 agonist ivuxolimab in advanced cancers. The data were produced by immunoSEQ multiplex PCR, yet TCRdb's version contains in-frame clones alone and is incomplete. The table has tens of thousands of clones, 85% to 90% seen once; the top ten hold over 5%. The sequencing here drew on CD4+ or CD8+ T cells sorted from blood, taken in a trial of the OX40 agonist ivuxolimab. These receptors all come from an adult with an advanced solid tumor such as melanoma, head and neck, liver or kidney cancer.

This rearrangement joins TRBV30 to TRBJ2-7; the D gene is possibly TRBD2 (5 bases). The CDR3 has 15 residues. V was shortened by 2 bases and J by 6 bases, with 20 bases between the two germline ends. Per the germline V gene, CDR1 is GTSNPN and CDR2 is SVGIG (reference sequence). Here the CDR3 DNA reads TGTGCCTGGAGTCCGCGGAGGACCCTCGACCCCGAGCAGTACTTC. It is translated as CAWSPRRTLDPEQYF.

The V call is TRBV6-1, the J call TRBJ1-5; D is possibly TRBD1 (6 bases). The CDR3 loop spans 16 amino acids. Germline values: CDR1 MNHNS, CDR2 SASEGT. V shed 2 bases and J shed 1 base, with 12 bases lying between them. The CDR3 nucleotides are TGTGCCAGCAGTGAAAGGGGACACCCAAGCAATCAGCCCCAGCATTTT. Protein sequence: CASSERGHPSNQPQHF.

The CDR3 here is CASSRWETYEQYF. CDR3 DNA sequence: TGTGCCAGCAGCCGTTGGGAAACCTACGAGCAGTACTTC. The rearrangement joins TRBV5-6 to TRBJ2-7; D uncertain. This CDR3 is 13 amino acids long. V was cut by 4 bases and J by 2 bases, with 10 bases left in between. Germline loops: CDR1 SGHDT, CDR2 YYEEEE.

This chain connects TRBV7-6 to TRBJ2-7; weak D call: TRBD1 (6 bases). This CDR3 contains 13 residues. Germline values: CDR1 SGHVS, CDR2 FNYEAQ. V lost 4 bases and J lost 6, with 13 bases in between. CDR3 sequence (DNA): TGTGCCAGCAGCTCCCCTGAAGGGGGCGAGCAGTACTTC. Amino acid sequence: CASSSPEGGEQYF.

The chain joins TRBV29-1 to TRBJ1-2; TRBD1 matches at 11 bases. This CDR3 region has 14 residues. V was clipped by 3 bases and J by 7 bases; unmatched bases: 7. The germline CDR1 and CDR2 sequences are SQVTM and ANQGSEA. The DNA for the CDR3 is TGCAGCGTTGACCCCGCAGGGACAGGGGGTGGCTACACCTTC. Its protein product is CSVDPAGTGGGYTF.

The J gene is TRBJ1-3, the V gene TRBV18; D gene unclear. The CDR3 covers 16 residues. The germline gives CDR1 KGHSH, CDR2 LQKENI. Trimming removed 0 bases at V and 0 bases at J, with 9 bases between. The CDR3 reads CASSPPSAHSGNTIYF. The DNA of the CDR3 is TGTGCCAGCTCACCACCTTCAGCGCACTCTGGAAACACCATATATTTT. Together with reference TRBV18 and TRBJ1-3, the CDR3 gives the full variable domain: NAGVMQNPRHLVRRRGQEARLRCSPMKGHSHVYWYRQLPEEGLKFMVYLQKENIIDESGMPKERFSAEFPKEGPSILRIQQVVRGDSAAYFCASSPPSAHSGNTIYFGEGSWLTVV.

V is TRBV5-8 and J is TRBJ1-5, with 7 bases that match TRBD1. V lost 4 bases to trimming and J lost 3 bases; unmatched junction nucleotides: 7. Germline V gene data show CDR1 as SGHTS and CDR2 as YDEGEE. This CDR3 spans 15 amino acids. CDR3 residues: CASSLRGTANQPQHF. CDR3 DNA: TGTGCCAGCAGCCTCAGGGGGACCGCCAATCAGCCCCAGCATTTT.

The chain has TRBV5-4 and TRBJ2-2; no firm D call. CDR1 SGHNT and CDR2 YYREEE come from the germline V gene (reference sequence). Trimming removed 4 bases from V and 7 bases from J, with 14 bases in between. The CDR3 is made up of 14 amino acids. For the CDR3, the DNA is TGTGCCAGCAGCCCCCCGGGCCAGATCGGGGAGCTGTTTTTT. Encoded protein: CASSPPGQIGELFF. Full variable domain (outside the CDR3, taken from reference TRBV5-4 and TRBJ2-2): ETGVTQSPTHLIKTRGQQVTLRCSSQSGHNTVSWYQQALGQGPQFIFQYYREEENGRGNFPPRFSGLQFPNYSSELNVNALELDDSALYLCASSPPGQIGELFFGEGSRLTVL.

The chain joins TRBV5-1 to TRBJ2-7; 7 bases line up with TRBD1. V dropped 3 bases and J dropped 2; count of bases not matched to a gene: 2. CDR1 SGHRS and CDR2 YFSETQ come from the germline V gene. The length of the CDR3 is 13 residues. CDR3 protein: CASSSGQTYEQYF. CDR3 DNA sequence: TGCGCCAGCAGCTCGGGACAGACCTACGAGCAGTACTTC.

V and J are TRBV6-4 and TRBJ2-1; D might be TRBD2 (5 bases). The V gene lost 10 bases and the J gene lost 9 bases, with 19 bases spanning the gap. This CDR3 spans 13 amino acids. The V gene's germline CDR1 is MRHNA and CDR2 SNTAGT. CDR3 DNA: TGTGCCACCTCATTAGCGTTTGGGAGTGAGCAGTTCTTC. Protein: CATSLAFGSEQFF.

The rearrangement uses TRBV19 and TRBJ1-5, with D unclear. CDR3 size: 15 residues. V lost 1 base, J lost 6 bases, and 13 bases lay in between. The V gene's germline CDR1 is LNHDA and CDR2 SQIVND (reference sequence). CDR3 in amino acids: CASSIGGGLSQPQHF. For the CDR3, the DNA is TGTGCCAGTAGTATAGGGGGAGGGCTCAGTCAGCCCCAGCATTTT.

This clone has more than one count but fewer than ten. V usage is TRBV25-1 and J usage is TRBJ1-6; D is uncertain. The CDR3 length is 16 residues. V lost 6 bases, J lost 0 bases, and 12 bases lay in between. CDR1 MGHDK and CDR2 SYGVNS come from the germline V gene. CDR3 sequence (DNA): TGTGCCAGCAGGAATTCGGGGTCCTCCTATAATTCACCCCTCCACTTT. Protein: CASRNSGSSYNSPLHF.

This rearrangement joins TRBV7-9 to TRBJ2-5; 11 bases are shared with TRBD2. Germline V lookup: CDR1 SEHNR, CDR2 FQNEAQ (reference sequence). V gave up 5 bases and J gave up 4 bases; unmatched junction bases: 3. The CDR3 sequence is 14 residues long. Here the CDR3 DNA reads TGTGCCAGCAGCCCTAGCGGGGGGCCAGAGACCCAGTACTTC. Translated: CASSPSGGPETQYF. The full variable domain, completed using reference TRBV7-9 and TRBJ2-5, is DTGVSQNPRHKITKRGQNVTFRCDPISEHNRLYWYRQTLGQGPEFLTYFQNEAQLEKSRLLSDRFSAERPKGSFSTLEIQRTEQGDSAMYLCASSPSGGPETQYFGPGTRLLVL.

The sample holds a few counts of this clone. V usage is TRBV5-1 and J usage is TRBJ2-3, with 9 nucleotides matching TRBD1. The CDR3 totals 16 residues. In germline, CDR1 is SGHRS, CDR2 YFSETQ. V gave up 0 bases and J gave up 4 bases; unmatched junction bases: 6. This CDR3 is CASSLVWDRDPDTQYF. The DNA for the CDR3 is TGCGCCAGCAGCTTGGTTTGGGACAGGGACCCAGATACGCAGTATTTT.

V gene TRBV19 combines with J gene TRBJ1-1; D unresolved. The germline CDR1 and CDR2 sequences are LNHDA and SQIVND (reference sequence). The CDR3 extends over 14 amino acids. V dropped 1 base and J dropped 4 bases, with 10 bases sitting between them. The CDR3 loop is CASSIGDGITEAFF. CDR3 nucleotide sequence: TGTGCCAGTAGTATAGGAGACGGGATCACTGAAGCTTTCTTT.

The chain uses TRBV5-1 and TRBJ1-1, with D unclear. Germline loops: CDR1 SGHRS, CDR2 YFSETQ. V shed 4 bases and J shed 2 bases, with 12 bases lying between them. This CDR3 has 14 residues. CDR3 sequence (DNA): TGCGCCAGCAGCCTGTCTCCGGGAAACACTGAAGCTTTCTTT. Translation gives CASSLSPGNTEAFF.

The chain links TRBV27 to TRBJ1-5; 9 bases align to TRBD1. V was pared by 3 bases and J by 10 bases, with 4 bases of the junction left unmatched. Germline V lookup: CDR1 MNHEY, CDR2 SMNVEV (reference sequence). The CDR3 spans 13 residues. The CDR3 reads CASSLGQGQPQHF. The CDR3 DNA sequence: TGTGCCAGCAGTTTGGGACAGGGTCAACCCCAGCATTTT.

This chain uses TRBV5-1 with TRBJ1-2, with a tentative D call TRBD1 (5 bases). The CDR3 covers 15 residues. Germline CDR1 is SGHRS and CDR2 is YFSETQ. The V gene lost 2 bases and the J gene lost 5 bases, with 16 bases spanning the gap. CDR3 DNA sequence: TGCGCCAGCAGCTTAGACGGGGCATTCGGGTATGGCTACACCTTC. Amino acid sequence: CASSLDGAFGYGYTF. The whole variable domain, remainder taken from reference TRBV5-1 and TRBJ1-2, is KAGVTQTPRYLIKTRGQQVTLSCSPISGHRSVSWYQQTPGQGLQFLFEYFSETQRNKGNFPGRFSGRQFSNSRSEMNVSTLELGDSALYLCASSLDGAFGYGYTFGSGTRLTVV.

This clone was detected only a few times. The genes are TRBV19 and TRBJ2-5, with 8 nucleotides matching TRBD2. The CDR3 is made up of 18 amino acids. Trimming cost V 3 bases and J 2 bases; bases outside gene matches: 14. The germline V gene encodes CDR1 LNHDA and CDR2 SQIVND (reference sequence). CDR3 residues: CASSIFPVGSGDQETQYF. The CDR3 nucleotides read TGTGCCAGTAGTATCTTCCCAGTAGGTAGCGGGGATCAAGAGACCCAGTACTTC.

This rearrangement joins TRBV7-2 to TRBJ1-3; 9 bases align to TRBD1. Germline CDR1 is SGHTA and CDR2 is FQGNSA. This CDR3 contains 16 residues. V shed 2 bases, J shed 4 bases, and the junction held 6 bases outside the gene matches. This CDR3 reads CASSLSGTGRGNTIYF. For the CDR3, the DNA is TGTGCCAGCAGCTTAAGTGGGACAGGGAGAGGAAACACCATATATTTT.

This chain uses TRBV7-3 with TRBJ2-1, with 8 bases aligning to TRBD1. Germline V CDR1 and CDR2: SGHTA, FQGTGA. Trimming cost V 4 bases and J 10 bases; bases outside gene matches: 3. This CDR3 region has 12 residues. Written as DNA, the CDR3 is TGTGCCAGCAGCTCCGGGGACAGGGAGCAGTTCTTC. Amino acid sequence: CASSSGDREQFF. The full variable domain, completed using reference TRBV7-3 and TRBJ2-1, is GAGVSQTPSNKVTEKGKYVELRCDPISGHTALYWYRQSLGQGPEFLIYFQGTGAADDSGLPNDRFFAVRPEGSVSTLKIQRTERGDSAVYLCASSSGDREQFFGPGTRLTVL.

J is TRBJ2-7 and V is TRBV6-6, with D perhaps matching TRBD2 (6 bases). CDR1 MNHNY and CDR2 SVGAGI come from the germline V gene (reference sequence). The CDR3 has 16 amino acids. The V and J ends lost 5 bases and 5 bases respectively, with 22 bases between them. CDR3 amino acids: CASSPPSSALGDEQYF. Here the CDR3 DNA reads TGTGCCAGCAGTCCCCCTTCTAGCGCCTTAGGGGACGAGCAGTACTTC.

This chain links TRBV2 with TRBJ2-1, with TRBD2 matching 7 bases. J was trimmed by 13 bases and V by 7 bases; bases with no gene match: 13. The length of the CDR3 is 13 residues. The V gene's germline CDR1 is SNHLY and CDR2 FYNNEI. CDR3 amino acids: CASTGTTEVPQFF. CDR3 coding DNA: TGTGCCAGCACCGGGACTACCGAGGTCCCTCAGTTCTTC.

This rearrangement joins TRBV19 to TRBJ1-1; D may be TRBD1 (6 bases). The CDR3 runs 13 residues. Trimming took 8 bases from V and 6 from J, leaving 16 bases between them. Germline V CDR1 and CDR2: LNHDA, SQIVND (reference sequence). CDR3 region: CASREGGRSEAFF. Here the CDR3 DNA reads TGTGCCAGTCGAGAGGGGGGAAGGTCTGAAGCTTTCTTT.

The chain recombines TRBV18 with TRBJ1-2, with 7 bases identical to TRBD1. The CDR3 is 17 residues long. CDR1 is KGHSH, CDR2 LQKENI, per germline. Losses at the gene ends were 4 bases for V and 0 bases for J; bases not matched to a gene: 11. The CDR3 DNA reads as TGTGCCAGCTCACGTTGGGACAGACCGGGGTCTAACTATGGCTACACCTTC. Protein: CASSRWDRPGSNYGYTF. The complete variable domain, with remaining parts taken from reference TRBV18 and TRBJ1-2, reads NAGVMQNPRHLVRRRGQEARLRCSPMKGHSHVYWYRQLPEEGLKFMVYLQKENIIDESGMPKERFSAEFPKEGPSILRIQQVVRGDSAAYFCASSRWDRPGSNYGYTFGSGTRLTVV.

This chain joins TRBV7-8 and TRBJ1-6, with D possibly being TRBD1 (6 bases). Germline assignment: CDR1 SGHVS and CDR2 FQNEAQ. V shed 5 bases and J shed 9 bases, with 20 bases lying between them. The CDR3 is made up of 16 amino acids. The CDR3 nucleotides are TGTGCCAGCAGCCCCCGCGAGGGGGTCCCCAGTTCACCCCTCCACTTT. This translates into CASSPREGVPSSPLHF.

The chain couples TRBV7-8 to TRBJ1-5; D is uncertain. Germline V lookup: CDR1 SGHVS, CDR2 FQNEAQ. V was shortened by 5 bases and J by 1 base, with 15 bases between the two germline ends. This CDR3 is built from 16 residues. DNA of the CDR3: TGTGCCAGCAGCCATGATTGGGGATCGAGCAATCAGCCCCAGCATTTT. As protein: CASSHDWGSSNQPQHF.